The clone carrying this T cell receptor beta chain was recorded a few times. PCR amplification of the TCRs was performed with Phusion for 20 PCR cycles, and it relied on a constant-region primer together with a V-primer adapter. Using its own MiXCR run on the reads, TCRdb lists one record per CDR3 protein. The repertoire consists of tens of thousands of distinct CDR3 sequences, with 10% to 15% occurring once and the leading ten covering approximately 6.2%. Noted time point: before trial treatment. V shed 3 bases and J shed 5 bases, with 11 bases lying between them. The CDR3 sequence is 14 residues long. These data originate in a study of low-dose radiotherapy and immunotherapy resistance in tumors.

The chain is built from TRBV12-3 or TRBV12-4 and TRBJ1-5; D unresolved. This specimen was PBMCs, taken before treatment. This receptor was obtained from a female donor with ovarian cancer. CDR3 region: CASSLGKIDQPQHF. The CDR3 DNA follows: TGTGCCAGCAGTTTGGGTAAAATCGATCAGCCCCAGCATTTT.